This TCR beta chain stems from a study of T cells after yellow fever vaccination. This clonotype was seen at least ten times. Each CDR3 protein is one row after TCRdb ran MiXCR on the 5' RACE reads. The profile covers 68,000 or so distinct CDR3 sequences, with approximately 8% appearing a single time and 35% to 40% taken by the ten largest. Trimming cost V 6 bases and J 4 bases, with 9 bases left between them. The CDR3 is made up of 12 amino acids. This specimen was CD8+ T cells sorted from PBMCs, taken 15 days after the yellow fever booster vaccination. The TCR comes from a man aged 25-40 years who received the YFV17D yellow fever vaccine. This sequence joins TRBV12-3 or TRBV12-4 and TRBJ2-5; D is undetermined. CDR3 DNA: TGTGCCAGCAGCCGATGGGGAGAGACCCAGTACTTC. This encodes CASSRWGETQYF.